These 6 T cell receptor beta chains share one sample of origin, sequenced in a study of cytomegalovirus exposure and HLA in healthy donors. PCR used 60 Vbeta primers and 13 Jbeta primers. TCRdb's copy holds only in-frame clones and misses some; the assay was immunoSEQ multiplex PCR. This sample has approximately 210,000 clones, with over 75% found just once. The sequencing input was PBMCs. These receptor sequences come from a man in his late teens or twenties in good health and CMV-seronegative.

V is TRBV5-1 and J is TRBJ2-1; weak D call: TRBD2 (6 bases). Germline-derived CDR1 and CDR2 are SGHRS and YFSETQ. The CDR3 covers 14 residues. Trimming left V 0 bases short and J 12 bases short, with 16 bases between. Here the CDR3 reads CASSLDLGGMGQFF. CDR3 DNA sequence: TGCGCCAGCAGCTTGGATCTAGGAGGGATGGGGCAGTTCTTC. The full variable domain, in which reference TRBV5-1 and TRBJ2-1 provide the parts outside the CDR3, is KAGVTQTPRYLIKTRGQQVTLSCSPISGHRSVSWYQQTPGQGLQFLFEYFSETQRNKGNFPGRFSGRQFSNSRSEMNVSTLELGDSALYLCASSLDLGGMGQFFGPGTRLTVL.

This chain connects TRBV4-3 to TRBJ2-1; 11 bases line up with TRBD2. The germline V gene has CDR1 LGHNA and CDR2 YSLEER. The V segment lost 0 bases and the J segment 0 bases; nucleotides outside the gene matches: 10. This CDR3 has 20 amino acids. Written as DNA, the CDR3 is TGCGCCAGCAGCCAAGATGGAACTAGCGGGGGTTCAAGCTCCTACAATGAGCAGTTCTTC. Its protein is CASSQDGTSGGSSSYNEQFF.

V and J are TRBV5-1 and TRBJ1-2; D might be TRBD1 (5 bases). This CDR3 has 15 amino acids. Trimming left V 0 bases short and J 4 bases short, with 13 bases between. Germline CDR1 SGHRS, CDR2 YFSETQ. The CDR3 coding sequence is TGCGCCAGCAGCTTGGTAGGAGGGACGTCCTATGGCTACACCTTC. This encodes CASSLVGGTSYGYTF.

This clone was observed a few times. CDR3 in DNA: TGCGCCAGCAGCCAGAGAGGACAGGTTAGGGTAGAGACCCAGTACTTC. As protein: CASSQRGQVRVETQYF. This chain links TRBV5-1 with TRBJ2-5; 7 positions match TRBD1. This CDR3 region has 16 residues. V was clipped by 4 bases and J by 4 bases; unmatched bases: 13. CDR1 is SGHRS and CDR2 is YFSETQ in the germline V gene.

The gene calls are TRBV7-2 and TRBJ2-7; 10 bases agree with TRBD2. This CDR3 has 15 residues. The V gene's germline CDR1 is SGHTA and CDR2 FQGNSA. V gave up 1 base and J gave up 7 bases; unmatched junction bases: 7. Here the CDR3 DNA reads TGTGCCAGCAGCTTAGGCCTAGCGGGGGCTGAGGAGCAGTACTTC. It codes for CASSLGLAGAEEQYF. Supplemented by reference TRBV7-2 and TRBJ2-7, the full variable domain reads GAGVSQSPSNKVTEKGKDVELRCDPISGHTALYWYRQSLGQGLEFLIYFQGNSAPDKSGLPSDRFSAERTGGSVSTLTIQRTQQEDSAVYLCASSLGLAGAEEQYFGPGTRLTVT.

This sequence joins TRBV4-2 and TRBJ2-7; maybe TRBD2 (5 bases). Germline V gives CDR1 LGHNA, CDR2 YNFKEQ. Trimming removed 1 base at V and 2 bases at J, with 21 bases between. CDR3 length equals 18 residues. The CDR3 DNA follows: TGTGCCAGCAGCCAAGGGGCAATACTCGCGGGCCTAACCTACGAGCAGTACTTC. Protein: CASSQGAILAGLTYEQYF.